The rows below give T cell receptor beta chains drawn from one sample of a study of cytomegalovirus exposure and HLA in healthy donors. Data came from immunoSEQ multiplex PCR; TCRdb stores just in-frame clones and leaves some out. The sample has about 180,000 clones; about three quarters are singletons. Sequenced input: PBMCs. These receptors originate from a man aged 18 to 30 in good health and CMV-seronegative. CDR3s include the opening cysteine and the closing phenylalanine or tryptophan. The order of the fields is CDR3 length, D gene, clone size, V gene, J gene, CDR3 DNA, CDR3 protein. D genes are given only for firm matches. A row's size may be missing; if present it is once, few, many or a size class.

16	.	.	TRBV5-5	TRBJ1-1	TGTGCCAGCAGCTTGGGTCCGGGGTCAACGAACACTGAAGCTTTCTTT	CASSLGPGSTNTEAFF
12	.	.	TRBV19	TRBJ1-1	TGTGCCAGTAGTAGGTGGAGCACTGAAGCTTTCTTT	CASSRWSTEAFF
14	.	.	TRBV4-2	TRBJ2-7	TGTGCCAGCAGCCCCGCCGAGGGCGATTTCGAGCAGTACTTC	CASSPAEGDFEQYF
14	.	.	TRBV7-3	TRBJ2-1	TGTGCCAGCAGCCAGGGACTTAGGAACAATGAGCAGTTCTTC	CASSQGLRNNEQFF
14	TRBD1	.	TRBV19	TRBJ2-7	TGTGCCAGTAGTGGACAGGGTTCAGGCTACGAGCAGTACTTC	CASSGQGSGYEQYF
15	TRBD2	few	TRBV11-3	TRBJ2-5	TGTGCCAGCAGCTTAGGACTAGCGGGAGCAGAGACCCAGTACTTC	CASSLGLAGAETQYF
13	.	.	TRBV5-4	TRBJ1-1	TGTGCCAGCAGCTGGGAGACAGGTTCTGAAGCTTTCTTT	CASSWETGSEAFF
14	TRBD1	few	TRBV7-7	TRBJ2-5	TGTGCTAGCAGCTTGACAGGGGTTGGAGAGACCCAGTACTTC	CASSLTGVGETQYF
16	TRBD2	.	TRBV11-3	TRBJ2-5	TGTGCCAGCAGCTCCCGACTAGCGGGTCGTCAAGAGACCCAGTACTTC	CASSSRLAGRQETQYF
15	.	few	TRBV4-2	TRBJ2-7	TGTGCCAGCAGCCAAGTTGAGACAGGCGCCTACGAGCAGTACTTC	CASSQVETGAYEQYF
13	TRBD1	.	TRBV2	TRBJ1-2	TGTGCCAGCAGCCCGGGACAGGGTTCAGGCTACACCTTC	CASSPGQGSGYTF
14	TRBD2	.	TRBV19	TRBJ2-7	TGTGCCAGTTCCTTGACTAGCGACCCCTACGAGCAGTACTTC	CASSLTSDPYEQYF
13	TRBD1	.	TRBV30	TRBJ1-5	TGTGCCTGGAGTGTATCAGGGGGAGAGCCCCAGCATTTT	CAWSVSGGEPQHF
18	TRBD2	.	TRBV4-1	TRBJ2-7	TGCGCCAGCAGCCAAGATGGAGGACTAGCGGGACTCTCCTACGAGCAGTACTTC	CASSQDGGLAGLSYEQYF
14	.	.	TRBV7-2	TRBJ2-1	TGTGCCAGCAGCCCCCCACCGACTCTCAATGAGCAGTTCTTC	CASSPPPTLNEQFF
15	.	.	TRBV6-5	TRBJ1-4	TGTGCCAGCAGTTATGACAGAAGGGCGGTTGAAAAACTGTTTTTT	CASSYDRRAVEKLFF
16	TRBD1	.	TRBV27	TRBJ1-2	TGTGCCAGCAGTTTAGGACAGGGATTGGGCGTTGATGGCTACACCTTC	CASSLGQGLGVDGYTF
14	.	.	TRBV7-9	TRBJ1-1	TGTGCCAGCAGCCGATTAGGGGAGAACACTGAAGCTTTCTTT	CASSRLGENTEAFF
12	.	.	TRBV6-5	TRBJ1-2	TGTGCCAGCAGTACGGGACTTCTTGGCTACACCTTC	CASSTGLLGYTF
15	TRBD2	.	TRBV6-1	TRBJ2-1	TGTGCCAGCAGTAAGTTAGCGGGAGGTCGGGATGAGCAGTTCTTC	CASSKLAGGRDEQFF
13	.	.	TRBV30	TRBJ2-1	TGTGCCTGGAGTAGCGGAGGCTACAATGAGCAGTTCTTC	CAWSSGGYNEQFF
12	.	.	TRBV29-1	TRBJ1-1	TGCAGCGCTTCGGACTCGAACACTGAAGCTTTCTTT	CSASDSNTEAFF
15	TRBD1	few	TRBV5-4	TRBJ1-1	TGTGCCAGCAGTTCCGGGACAGGGAAGAACACTGAAGCTTTCTTT	CASSSGTGKNTEAFF
14	.	.	TRBV5-6	TRBJ2-7	TGTGCCAGCAGCCTGGCCCTGAGGATCTACGAGCAGTACTTC	CASSLALRIYEQYF
18	TRBD2	.	TRBV4-2	TRBJ2-5	TGTGCCAGCAGCCAAGGGACTAGCGGGAGGAGCCGTCAAGAGACCCAGTACTTC	CASSQGTSGRSRQETQYF
12	TRBD1	.	TRBV7-9	TRBJ1-2	TGTTCCAGCAGCGTGGACAGGGGTGGCTACACCTTC	CSSSVDRGGYTF
19	TRBD1	.	TRBV30	TRBJ1-1	TGTGCCTGGAGTGAACAGGGGGCTCTTCTCCACACCTTGAACACTGAAGCTTTCTTT	CAWSEQGALLHTLNTEAFF
17	.	.	TRBV4-2	TRBJ2-7	TGTGCCAGCAGCCAAGATACCACCGACTTGGGGCCCTACGAGCAGTACTTC	CASSQDTTDLGPYEQYF
15	.	few	TRBV6-1	TRBJ2-5	TGTGCCAGCAGTGAAGTGGAGGCAGCTCAAGAGACCCAGTACTTC	CASSEVEAAQETQYF
11	.	.	TRBV6-6	TRBJ1-1	TGTGCCAGCAGTTACTCCCCACGGGCTTTCTTT	CASSYSPRAFF
13	TRBD1	.	TRBV4-1	TRBJ1-1	TGCGCCAGCAGCTACAGGGGTGTCACTGAAGCTTTCTTT	CASSYRGVTEAFF